This section outlines one T cell receptor (beta chain) sequence together with its context. This clone's antigen is unknown. No base qualities exist here, and no much larger clone lies one base off it. This sample was taken from a study (dated by TCRdb to the mid-2010s). The library was prepared using RT-PCR. Data came from an Illumina MiSeq. TCRdb reran the public reads through fastp at Q25 and MiXCR, keeping productive beta chains. Every entry covers one CDR3 protein and lists the most common genes and DNA from its rows. The sample yields around 700,000 distinct CDR3 sequences; approximately 15% were counted once. The ten largest make up around 3.3% of the sample. This TCR came from a female donor in good health, serving as a healthy control. Material: memory CD4+ T cells from blood.

The CDR3 protein: CASRKDRGPLEQYF. The DNA sequence follows: TGTGCCAGCAGGAAGGACAGGGGCCCCCTCGAGCAGTACTTC. The chain is encoded by TRBV28 joined to TRBJ2-7, and TRBD1 matches 9 of the central bases. From the cysteine up to the phenylalanine, the CDR3 has a length of 14 residues. Only CDR3 DNA is held: 42 bases, read in frame from base 1. CDR1 and CDR2 were assigned from the germline V gene as MDHEN and SYDVKM. Relative to germline, V is missing 6 bases and J is missing 6 bases, with 9 bases of the junction outside any gene match.